Listed below are T cell receptor beta chains from one sample, sequenced in a study of blood T cell repertoires in COVID-19. Produced via immunoSEQ multiplex PCR; TCRdb's table is partial and in-frame only. The sample shows around 430,000 clones, 88% of them seen only once. The sample comprised peripheral blood. The origin of the receptors is a woman in her forties or fifties with COVID-19, enrolled during active disease. CDR3s include the opening cysteine and the closing phenylalanine or tryptophan. The listing skips clone size in some rows; elsewhere it reads once, few, many or a size class.

cdr3_aa: CASSSPGRLAGDTQYF; clone_size: .; v_call: TRBV19
cdr3_aa: CASSSAAVGGGTF; clone_size: .; v_call: TRBV12-3/TRBV12-4
cdr3_aa: CASSIGIWGPGEQYF; clone_size: .; v_call: TRBV19
cdr3_aa: CASSTRQGDTEAFF; clone_size: few; v_call: TRBV9
cdr3_aa: CASSHRRDGGYTF; clone_size: .; v_call: TRBV3-1/TRBV3-2
cdr3_aa: CAWSVDRGTYGYTF; clone_size: .; v_call: TRBV30
cdr3_aa: CASSLDQGERNGYTF; clone_size: .; v_call: TRBV5-1
cdr3_aa: CASSSDREYSPLHF; clone_size: .; v_call: TRBV5-1
cdr3_aa: CASKRTGELFF; clone_size: few; v_call: TRBV6-5
cdr3_aa: CASSFNAYSLRNEQFF; clone_size: .; v_call: TRBV7-9
cdr3_aa: CASSLTGTEVAQYF; clone_size: .; v_call: TRBV5-1
cdr3_aa: CASSFAGQPYGYTF; clone_size: .; v_call: TRBV6-5
cdr3_aa: CASSESGGGYNEQFF; clone_size: once; v_call: TRBV10-2
cdr3_aa: CASSYTLNEQFF; clone_size: once; v_call: TRBV6-5
cdr3_aa: CASSPGTGSSYEQYF; clone_size: .; v_call: TRBV6-5
cdr3_aa: CASSQAPGLRQFF; clone_size: .; v_call: TRBV4-1
cdr3_aa: CAISARRQDSPLHF; clone_size: once; v_call: TRBV10-3
cdr3_aa: CASSSARGSQPQHF; clone_size: few; v_call: TRBV6-2/TRBV6-3
cdr3_aa: CASSQGWVNTEAFF; clone_size: .; v_call: TRBV6-5
cdr3_aa: CASSFYRGNTIYF; clone_size: .; v_call: TRBV5-4
cdr3_aa: CASSLADTYEQYF; clone_size: .; v_call: TRBV5-1
cdr3_aa: CASSPPLGANYGYTF; clone_size: .; v_call: TRBV18
cdr3_aa: CASSPWDIGPFPTGELFF; clone_size: .; v_call: TRBV3-1/TRBV3-2
cdr3_aa: CASRLQGTPPQPQHF; clone_size: .; v_call: TRBV19
cdr3_aa: CASSPGPVF; clone_size: .; v_call: TRBV7-9
cdr3_aa: CASRSEQGHEKLFF; clone_size: .; v_call: TRBV2
cdr3_aa: CASSLGTSGTYEQYF; clone_size: once; v_call: TRBV7-8
cdr3_aa: CASSYTGPGNTIYF; clone_size: .; v_call: TRBV6-5
cdr3_aa: CSVAGVTDTQYF; clone_size: .; v_call: TRBV29-1
cdr3_aa: CASRPMEGALKGQYF; clone_size: .; v_call: TRBV6-6
cdr3_aa: CASSRDRGLRAGNTIYF; clone_size: .; v_call: TRBV5-1
cdr3_aa: CAISKGYEQYF; clone_size: .; v_call: TRBV10-3
cdr3_aa: CASSQFLAGSSYNEQFF; clone_size: .; v_call: TRBV3-1/TRBV3-2
cdr3_aa: CASSVGGSGELFF; clone_size: .; v_call: TRBV9
cdr3_aa: CASSRQGPRYGYTF; clone_size: .; v_call: TRBV6-5
cdr3_aa: CASSLGGNYEQYF; clone_size: .; v_call: TRBV11-2
cdr3_aa: CASSPGGGYNSPLHF; clone_size: .; v_call: TRBV5-4
cdr3_aa: CAIRQDSYTF; clone_size: .; v_call: TRBV10-3
cdr3_aa: CACRTSGGAGYNEQFF; clone_size: .; v_call: TRBV30
cdr3_aa: CASSDGTAFTF; clone_size: .; v_call: TRBV6-5
cdr3_aa: CASSLDRVYNEQFF; clone_size: .; v_call: TRBV5-8
cdr3_aa: CASSSPGLYGYTF; clone_size: .; v_call: TRBV27